This TCR beta chain stems from a study of prognosis after radiotherapy for stage I lung cancer. From genomic DNA, two-round multiplex PCR was used to amplify TCR beta CDR3. Amplification during the initial PCR round employed primers specific to each TRBV and TRBJ gene. TCRdb reanalysed the multiplex PCR reads using MiXCR and keeps one entry per CDR3 protein. The profile shows approximately 30,000 distinct CDR3 sequences, around 30% of them singletons. This clonotype came up many times. Sequenced material: PBMCs, taken before or after stereotactic body radiation therapy (not recorded which). The origin of this receptor is a donor at least 50 years old with non-small cell lung cancer.

As DNA, the CDR3 is TGTGCCAGCAGACGACAGGGACAGATGGGCACTGAAGCTTTCTTT. It yields the protein CASRRQGQMGTEAFF. The chain uses TRBV6-1 and TRBJ1-1; 7 positions match TRBD1. V gave up 6 bases and J gave up 4 bases; unmatched junction bases: 11. The CDR3 is made up of 15 amino acids. CDR1 is MNHNS, CDR2 SASEGT, per germline.